The 22 T cell receptor beta chains reported below all come from one sample, sequenced in a study of Graves' ophthalmopathy and Graves' hyperthyroidism. From RNA, the CDR3 regions of TCR beta chains were amplified and sequenced. RT-PCR in the first round used HTBI primers; a second-round multiplex PCR followed. Each CDR3 protein gets one entry after TCRdb re-called the multiplex PCR reads with MiXCR. The top ten hold approximately 12% of the sample, which has about 1.2 million distinct CDR3 sequences, 35% to 40% seen once. The sample consisted of peripheral blood or thyroid tissue (not recorded which). These receptors were obtained from an adult man with Graves' hyperthyroidism.

CDR3 nucleotide sequence: TGTGCCAGCAGCTTCGCACCCGCTAATGAAAAACTGTTTTTT. This gives the protein CASSFAPANEKLFF. The chain recombines TRBV13 with TRBJ1-4; no reliable D call. V gave up 3 bases and J gave up 3 bases, with 8 bases separating them. Germline V gene lookup returns CDR1 PRHDT and CDR2 FYEKMQ (reference sequence). The CDR3 is 14 amino acids.

This clonotype was seen only a few times. Likely a read error: the CDR3 ends without its conserved phenylalanine or tryptophan. The chain combines TRBV14 with TRBJ1-3; the D is unclear. Trimming removed 1 base from V and 0 bases from J, with 7 bases in between. Germline CDR1 reads SGHDN; CDR2 reads FVKESK. The CDR3 runs to 15 residues. The CDR3 here is CASSQGPISGNTIYL. CDR3 sequence (DNA): TGTGCCAGCAGCCAAGGCCCCATCTCTGGAAACACCATATATCTT.

The V call is TRBV11-2, the J call TRBJ1-5; 7 bases agree with TRBD1. After removal of 5 bases from V and 0 bases from J, the junction contained 7 bases not matched to a gene. This CDR3 is 16 amino acids long. Germline values: CDR1 SGHAT, CDR2 FQNNGV. The chain's CDR3 is CASSPSGGDSNQPQHF. CDR3 bases: TGTGCCAGCAGCCCGTCAGGGGGGGATAGCAATCAGCCCCAGCATTTT. The whole variable domain, filled in from reference TRBV11-2 and TRBJ1-5, reads EAGVAQSPRYKIIEKRQSVAFWCNPISGHATLYWYQQILGQGPKLLIQFQNNGVVDDSQLPKDRFSAERLKGVDSTLKIQPAKLEDSAVYLCASSPSGGDSNQPQHFGDGTRLSIL.

The chain combines TRBV6-2 or TRBV6-3 with TRBJ1-5; D gene ambiguous. CDR1 is MNHEY, CDR2 SVGEGT, per germline. The V gene lost 6 bases and the J gene lost 9 bases, with 15 bases spanning the gap. The CDR3 loop spans 13 amino acids. CDR3 in amino acids: CASSQNILRPQHF. CDR3 nucleotides: TGTGCCAGCAGCCAGAACATCCTCCGGCCCCAGCATTTT.

In this sample, this clonotype turned up a few times. The chain is built from TRBV11-2 and TRBJ2-2, with D unresolved. V lost 0 bases and J 6 bases, leaving 11 bases between the germline ends. The germline gives CDR1 SGHAT, CDR2 FQNNGV. The CDR3 covers 15 residues. CDR3 nucleotide sequence: TGTGCCAGCAGCTTAGAGATAGGGCTTTCCGGGGAGCTGTTTTTT. This sequence encodes CASSLEIGLSGELFF.

This chain joins TRBV4-1 and TRBJ2-3; 11 positions match TRBD2. CDR1 and CDR2 (germline): MGHRA, YSYEKL. V lost 0 bases to trimming and J lost 4 bases; unmatched junction nucleotides: 6. The CDR3 is 17 residues long. The CDR3, as DNA: TGCGCCAGCAGCCAAGAGCCCGGGACTAGCGGACCAGATACGCAGTATTTT. This sequence encodes CASSQEPGTSGPDTQYF.

This clonotype was detected only a few times. The chain joins TRBV2 to TRBJ2-5, with TRBD2 as a possible D gene (6 bases). Germline V gene sequence: CDR1 SNHLY, CDR2 FYNNEI. Between the trimmed V and J ends, which lost 7 bases and 8 bases, there was a span of 20 bases. The CDR3 consists of 14 residues. The CDR3 reads CASNGGALGRTQYF. The CDR3 bases are TGTGCCAGCAATGGCGGGGCCCTTGGCAGAACCCAGTACTTC. The variable domain in full, with the rest retrieved from reference TRBV2 and TRBJ2-5, is EPEVTQTPSHQVTQMGQEVILRCVPISNHLYFYWYRQILGQKVEFLVSFYNNEISEKSEIFDDQFSVERPDGSNFTLKIRSTKLEDSAMYFCASNGGALGRTQYFGPGTRLLVL.

CDR3 nucleotides: TGTGCCAGCAGCCCCTTAGGTGTCGGGGAGCTGTTTTTT. Translating it yields CASSPLGVGELFF. The rearrangement uses TRBV14 and TRBJ2-2; D gene uncertain. V lost 4 bases to trimming and J lost 7 bases, with 10 bases between them. This CDR3 is built from 13 residues. Germline lookup yields CDR1 SGHDN and CDR2 FVKESK.

This clonotype was counted many times. The chain is built from TRBV29-1 and TRBJ1-2; 8 positions agree with TRBD1. Germline loops: CDR1 SQVTM, CDR2 ANQGSEA. The CDR3 sequence is 13 residues long. V dropped 4 bases and J dropped 4; count of bases not matched to a gene: 5. CDR3 loop: CSVGTGSIYGYTF. The CDR3 DNA follows: TGCAGCGTTGGGACAGGGAGTATCTATGGCTACACCTTC.

In this sample, this clonotype turned up a few times. This chain links TRBV6-5 with TRBJ2-2, with D unclear. V was trimmed by 6 bases and J by 3 bases, leaving 8 bases between them. The CDR3 spans 13 residues. Germline values: CDR1 MNHEY, CDR2 SVGAGI. Here the CDR3 reads CASREFYTGELFF. CDR3 nucleotide sequence: TGTGCCAGCAGAGAATTCTACACCGGGGAGCTGTTTTTT.

The V call is TRBV7-9, the J call TRBJ1-6; 9 bases are a match to TRBD1. V gave up 3 bases and J gave up 7 bases; unmatched junction bases: 4. The CDR3 consists of 15 residues. Per the germline V gene, CDR1 is SEHNR and CDR2 is FQNEAQ (reference sequence). CDR3 amino acids: CASSFGTGSNSPLHF. CDR3 bases: TGTGCCAGCAGCTTCGGGACAGGGAGCAATTCACCCCTCCACTTT.

A word on this clonotype: Given a much more abundant clone one base away, this may be a read error. The J gene is TRBJ1-2, the V gene TRBV4-1; 9 nucleotides match TRBD1. Per the germline V gene, CDR1 is MGHRA and CDR2 is YSYEKL. V dropped 1 base and J dropped 7; count of bases not matched to a gene: 4. This CDR3 is 14 amino acids long. The CDR3 DNA is TGCGCCAGCAGCCAAGTCGGGACAGGGACTGGCTACACCTTC. Amino acids: CASSQVGTGTGYTF.

In this sample, this clonotype turned up many times. V usage is TRBV11-2 and J usage is TRBJ2-7; the D call may be TRBD1 or TRBD2 (5 bases each). The CDR3 contains 14 residues. Trimming took off 0 bases at V and 5 bases at J, with 11 bases between the two ends. The germline CDR1 and CDR2 sequences are SGHAT and FQNNGV. The CDR3 DNA is TGTGCCAGCAGCTTAGACGGGACCCCCAACGAGCAGTACTTC. Translation gives CASSLDGTPNEQYF.

This sequence joins TRBV30 and TRBJ2-2, with TRBD1 identical over 7 bases. CDR1 and CDR2 (germline): GTSNPN, SVGIG (reference sequence). The CDR3 covers 13 residues. Unmatched junction bases numbered 6, after V lost 2 bases and J lost 9 bases. CDR3: CAWSRQGFRELFF. In nucleotides, the CDR3 is TGTGCCTGGAGTCGACAGGGCTTCAGGGAGCTGTTTTTT.

This clonotype appeared many times. The chain uses TRBV10-3 and TRBJ2-2, with D uncertain. Trimming removed 8 bases at V and 0 bases at J, with 7 bases between. The germline gives CDR1 ENHRY, CDR2 SYGVKD. There are 13 residues in the CDR3. CDR3 sequence reads: CAIASTNTGELFF. In DNA form, the CDR3 reads TGTGCCATCGCCAGTACGAACACCGGGGAGCTGTTTTTT.

This clonotype has a single count. This may arise from a read error, as a much more abundant clone is one base away. The chain employs TRBV10-3 and TRBJ1-6; D is unresolved. This CDR3 is built from 13 residues. Germline V gives CDR1 ENHRY, CDR2 SYGVKD. CDR3 in DNA: TGTGCCACCAGTGAGGGAGGGAATTCACCCCTCTACTTT. Protein sequence: CATSEGGNSPLYF.

V is TRBV12-3 or TRBV12-4 and J is TRBJ1-5, with TRBD1 as a possible D gene (5 bases). Deletions cut 11 bases from V and 6 bases from J, with 14 bases between. This CDR3 region has 12 residues. The CDR3: CAGGRGAQPQHF. In DNA, the CDR3 is TGTGCCGGCGGGAGGGGAGCTCAGCCCCAGCATTTT.

The gene calls are TRBV9 and TRBJ2-2; no definite D call. There are 16 residues in the CDR3. V lost 2 bases, J lost 4 bases, and 15 bases lay in between. Germline V CDR1 and CDR2: SGDLS, YYNGEE. CDR3 region: CASSVDLLVTTGELFF. The CDR3 nucleotides read TGTGCCAGCAGCGTGGATCTTCTGGTTACCACCGGGGAGCTGTTTTTT. Together with reference TRBV9 and TRBJ2-2, the CDR3 gives the full variable domain: DSGVTQTPKHLITATGQRVTLRCSPRSGDLSVYWYQQSLDQGLQFLIQYYNGEERAKGNILERFSAQQFPDLHSELNLSSLELGDSALYFCASSVDLLVTTGELFFGEGSRLTVL.

This chain joins TRBV12-3 or TRBV12-4 and TRBJ2-5; perhaps D is TRBD1 or TRBD2 (5 bases each). The ends were cut back, 6 bases at V and 5 bases at J, with 19 bases in the middle. The CDR3 is 15 amino acids. The CDR3 is CASSQPIRGRETQYF. Written as DNA, the CDR3 is TGTGCCAGCAGCCAACCGATTCGGGGCCGGGAGACCCAGTACTTC.

This clonotype was recorded at least ten times. The chain employs TRBV10-2 and TRBJ2-7; 7 nucleotides line up with TRBD1. The CDR3 length is 13 residues. The germline CDR1 and CDR2 sequences are WSHSY and SAAADI. The V and J ends lost 8 bases and 3 bases, in that order; junction bases with no gene match: 7. The CDR3 spells CASVPDRDYEQYF. Written as DNA, the CDR3 is TGCGCCAGCGTCCCAGACAGGGACTACGAGCAGTACTTC.

The gene calls are TRBV12-3 or TRBV12-4 and TRBJ2-5; 7 nucleotides align to TRBD1. After removal of 3 bases from V and 5 bases from J, the junction contained 6 bases not matched to a gene. This CDR3 has 14 residues. This CDR3 reads CASSFQQGKETQYF. CDR3 in DNA: TGTGCCAGCAGTTTTCAACAGGGGAAGGAGACCCAGTACTTC.

A word on this clonotype: A clone one base away is much larger, so this may be a read error. Given the absence of the conserved phenylalanine or tryptophan at the CDR3 end, a read error is likely. This sequence joins TRBV7-3 and TRBJ1-2; tentative D call: TRBD1 (5 bases). CDR3 length: 15 amino acids. Germline V gene sequence: CDR1 SGHTA, CDR2 FQGTGA. This chain's CDR3 is CASSQGGRAPEGYTL. Here the CDR3 DNA reads TGCGCCAGCAGCCAAGGAGGCAGGGCACCGGAAGGCTACACCCTC.